What follows describes a single T cell receptor beta chain. Its antigen is still unknown. V dropped 5 bases and J dropped 2 bases, with 15 bases sitting between them. The CDR3 has 15 residues. The germline gives CDR1 LNHDA, CDR2 SQIVND (reference sequence). TCRdb's copy holds only in-frame clones and misses some; the assay was immunoSEQ multiplex PCR. Among 100,000 to 120,000 clones, around 87% were seen once, and the ten largest hold roughly 0.31%. This record comes from a study of Tregs in tolerant kidney transplant recipients. Study-level results: Expanding Tregs on activated donor B cells appeared to best identify donor-specific TCRbeta clones.

The starting material was CD4+ T cells from blood, obtained before the transplant. The chain combines TRBV19 with TRBJ2-5; the D gene is possibly TRBD1 (5 bases). The sequence came from a human donor who received a combined kidney and bone marrow transplant. The CDR3 bases are TGTGCCAGTAGTCCGCCCAGCAAGGGGCAAGAGACCCAGTACTTC. This codes for CASSPPSKGQETQYF.